This TCR beta chain was obtained from a study of cytomegalovirus exposure and HLA in healthy donors. The PCR ran on 60 Vbeta and 13 Jbeta primers. This table comes from immunoSEQ multiplex PCR, and its TCRdb copy is limited to in-frame clones, with some not included. Of about 120,000 clones detected, 75% appear once; the ten largest clones hold around 1.6%. The germline gives CDR1 SGHNT, CDR2 YYREEE (reference sequence). J lost 3 bases, V lost 1 base, and 3 bases had no gene match. The length of the CDR3 is 14 residues. This TCR was recovered from a woman between 18 and 29 years old in good health and CMV-seronegative. The chain is built from TRBV5-4 and TRBJ2-7, with TRBD1 matching 8 bases. The sequencing sample was made of PBMCs. In DNA, the CDR3 is TGTGCCAGCAGCTTGCGTACAGGGGGCTACGAGCAGTACTTC. The encoded protein is CASSLRTGGYEQYF.